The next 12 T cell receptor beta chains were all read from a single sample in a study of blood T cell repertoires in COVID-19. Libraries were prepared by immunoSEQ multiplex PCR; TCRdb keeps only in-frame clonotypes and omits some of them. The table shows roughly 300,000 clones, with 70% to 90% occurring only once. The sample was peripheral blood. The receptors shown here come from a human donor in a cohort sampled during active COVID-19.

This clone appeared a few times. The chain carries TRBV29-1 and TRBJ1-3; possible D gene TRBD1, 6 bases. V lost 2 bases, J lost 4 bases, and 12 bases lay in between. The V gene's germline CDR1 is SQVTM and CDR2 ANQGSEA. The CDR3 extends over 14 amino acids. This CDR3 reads CSVERRGTGNTIYF. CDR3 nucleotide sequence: TGCAGCGTTGAACGAAGGGGGACCGGAAACACCATATATTTT.

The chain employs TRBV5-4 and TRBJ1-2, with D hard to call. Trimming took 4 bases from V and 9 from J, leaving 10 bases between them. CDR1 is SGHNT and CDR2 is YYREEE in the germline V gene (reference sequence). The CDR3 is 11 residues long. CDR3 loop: CASSLGVSYTF. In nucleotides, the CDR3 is TGTGCCAGCAGCCTAGGAGTCAGCTACACCTTC.

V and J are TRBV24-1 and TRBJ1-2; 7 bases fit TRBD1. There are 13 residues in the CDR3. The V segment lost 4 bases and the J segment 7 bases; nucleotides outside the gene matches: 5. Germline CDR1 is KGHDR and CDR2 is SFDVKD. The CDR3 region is CATSESDRLGYTF. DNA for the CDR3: TGTGCCACCAGTGAATCGGACAGGCTTGGCTACACCTTC.

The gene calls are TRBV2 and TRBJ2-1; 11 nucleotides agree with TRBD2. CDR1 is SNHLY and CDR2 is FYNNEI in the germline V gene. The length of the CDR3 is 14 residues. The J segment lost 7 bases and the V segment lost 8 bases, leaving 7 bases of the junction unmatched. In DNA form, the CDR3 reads TGTGCCAGCCCTCAGATAGCGGGGGGGAATGAGCAGTTCTTC. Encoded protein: CASPQIAGGNEQFF.

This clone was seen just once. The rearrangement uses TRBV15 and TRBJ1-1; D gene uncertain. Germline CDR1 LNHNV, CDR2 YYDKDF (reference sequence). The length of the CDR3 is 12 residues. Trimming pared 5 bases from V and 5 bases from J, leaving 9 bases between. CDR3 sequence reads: CATSGKLTEAFF. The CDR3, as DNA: TGTGCCACCAGCGGCAAGTTGACTGAAGCTTTCTTT.

The CDR3 nucleotides read TGTGCCAGCAGCCCCGTAACGAGGACTGAAGCTTTCTTT. This gives the protein CASSPVTRTEAFF. The rearrangement links TRBV9 to TRBJ1-1; the D is unclear. Trimming took off 4 bases at V and 5 bases at J, with 12 bases between the two ends. CDR1 and CDR2 (germline): SGDLS, YYNGEE. CDR3 size: 13 residues.

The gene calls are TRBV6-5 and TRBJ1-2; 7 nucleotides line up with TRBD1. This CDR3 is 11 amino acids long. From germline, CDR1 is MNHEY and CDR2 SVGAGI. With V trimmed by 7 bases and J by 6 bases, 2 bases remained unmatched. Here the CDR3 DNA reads TGTGCCAGCACCAGGGGGAATGGCTACACCTTC. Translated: CASTRGNGYTF.

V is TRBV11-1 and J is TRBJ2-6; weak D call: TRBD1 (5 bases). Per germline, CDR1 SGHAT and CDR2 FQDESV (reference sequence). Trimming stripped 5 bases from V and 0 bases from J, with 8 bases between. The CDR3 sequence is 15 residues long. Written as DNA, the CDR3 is TGTGCCAGCAGCCTTGGGGCCTCTGGGGCCAACGTCCTGACTTTC. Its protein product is CASSLGASGANVLTF.

The CDR3 nucleotides read TGTGCCACCAGTGATTTAAGGGACAGGGTATATGCTAATGAAAAACTGTTTTTT. It is translated as CATSDLRDRVYANEKLFF. This chain joins TRBV24-1 and TRBJ1-4; 9 bases map to TRBD1. V shed 1 base, J shed 3 bases, and the junction held 8 bases outside the gene matches. CDR1 and CDR2 (germline): KGHDR, SFDVKD. The CDR3 totals 18 residues.

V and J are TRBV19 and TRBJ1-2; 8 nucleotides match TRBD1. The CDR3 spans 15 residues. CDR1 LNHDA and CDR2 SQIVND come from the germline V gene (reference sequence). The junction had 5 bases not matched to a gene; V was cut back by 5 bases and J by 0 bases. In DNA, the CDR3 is TGTGCCAGTAGTTCCCCGGACAGGGCTAACTATGGCTACACCTTC. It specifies CASSSPDRANYGYTF.

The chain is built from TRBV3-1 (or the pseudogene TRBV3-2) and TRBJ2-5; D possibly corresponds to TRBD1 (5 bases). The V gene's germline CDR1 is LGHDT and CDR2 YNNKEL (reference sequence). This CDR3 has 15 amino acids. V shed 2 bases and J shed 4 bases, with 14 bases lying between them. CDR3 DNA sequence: TGTGCCAGCAGCCAATTTGCAGGGTGGACAGAGACCCAGTACTTC. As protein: CASSQFAGWTETQYF.

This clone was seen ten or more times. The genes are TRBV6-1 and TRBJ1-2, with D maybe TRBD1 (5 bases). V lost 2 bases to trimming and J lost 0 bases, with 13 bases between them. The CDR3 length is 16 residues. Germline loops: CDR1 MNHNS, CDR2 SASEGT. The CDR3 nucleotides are TGTGCCAGCAGTGAAATTGTGACAGCCACTAACTATGGCTACACCTTC. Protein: CASSEIVTATNYGYTF.